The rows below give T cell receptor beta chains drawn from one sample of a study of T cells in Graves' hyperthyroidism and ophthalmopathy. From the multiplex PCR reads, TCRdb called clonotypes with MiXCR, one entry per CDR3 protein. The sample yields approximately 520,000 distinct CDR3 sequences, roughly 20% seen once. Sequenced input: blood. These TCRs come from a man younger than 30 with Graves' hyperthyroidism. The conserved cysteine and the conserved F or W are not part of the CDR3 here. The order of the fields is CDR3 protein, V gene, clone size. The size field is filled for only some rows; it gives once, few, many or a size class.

cdr3_aa: ASSLRLSGTEAF
v_call: TRBV12-3/TRBV12-4
clone_size: many

cdr3_aa: ASSFGDGHYEQY
v_call: TRBV11-1
clone_size: few

cdr3_aa: ASSFTGLAPETQY
v_call: TRBV4-1
clone_size: NA

cdr3_aa: ASSYGQGLFNEQY
v_call: TRBV5-5
clone_size: few

cdr3_aa: ASSLDQLSTEAF
v_call: TRBV11-3
clone_size: many

cdr3_aa: SAHRDNGYEQY
v_call: TRBV20-1
clone_size: NA

cdr3_aa: ASTTSGGAAETQY
v_call: TRBV7-2
clone_size: many

cdr3_aa: ASSYRDRGRDYGYT
v_call: TRBV12-3/TRBV12-4
clone_size: many

cdr3_aa: ASSPFGQGSGYT
v_call: TRBV6-1
clone_size: NA

cdr3_aa: ASRDSGYTEAF
v_call: TRBV12-3/TRBV12-4
clone_size: NA

cdr3_aa: ASSFFENLVTEQY
v_call: TRBV28
clone_size: NA

cdr3_aa: ASSFSHQPQH
v_call: TRBV12-3/TRBV12-4
clone_size: many

cdr3_aa: ASSETRSQPQH
v_call: TRBV6-1
clone_size: many

cdr3_aa: AISPLEGSGANVLT
v_call: TRBV10-3
clone_size: many

cdr3_aa: ASSSGTGGRLYGYT
v_call: TRBV5-1
clone_size: NA

cdr3_aa: ASSLVAGEVYEQY
v_call: TRBV12-3/TRBV12-4
clone_size: few

cdr3_aa: ASSEAYGELAYEQY
v_call: TRBV6-1
clone_size: NA

cdr3_aa: ASSGTDYTGYT
v_call: TRBV2
clone_size: NA

cdr3_aa: ASSLRADSNQPQH
v_call: TRBV4-1
clone_size: NA

cdr3_aa: ATSRQGANTEAF
v_call: TRBV15
clone_size: many

cdr3_aa: ASHGSGTLNQPQH
v_call: TRBV12-3/TRBV12-4
clone_size: few

cdr3_aa: ASSPTIRTGHGYT
v_call: TRBV12-3/TRBV12-4
clone_size: many

cdr3_aa: ASRDFRSSSGNTIY
v_call: TRBV6-4
clone_size: few

cdr3_aa: ASSATVTYEQY
v_call: TRBV6-1
clone_size: many

cdr3_aa: ASSPDGGLQPQH
v_call: TRBV5-1
clone_size: NA

cdr3_aa: ASTYRGNQPQH
v_call: TRBV6-5
clone_size: many

cdr3_aa: ATSDAGQPQH
v_call: TRBV24-1
clone_size: many